The table lists the clone carrying this TCR beta chain with a count of one. Per the germline V gene, CDR1 is MDHEN and CDR2 is SYDVKM. Trimming took 6 bases from V and 2 from J; bases not matched to a gene: 11. CDR3 length equals 17 residues. 60 Vbeta and 13 Jbeta primers were used in PCR. Repertoires were generated with immunoSEQ multiplex PCR, while TCRdb's copy carries only in-frame clones and drops some. The profile shows about 150,000 clones, roughly 72% of them singletons. The sample is drawn from a study of cytomegalovirus exposure and HLA in healthy donors. Study-wide context: Of the donors genotyped, several hundred in all, 75% to 85% fell in the Caucasian-associated ancestry cluster.

The chain recombines TRBV28 with TRBJ2-5; 11 nucleotides align to TRBD2. Sequenced: PBMCs. The source is a man aged 40-55 years in good health and CMV-seronegative. The CDR3 loop reads CASSTDRTSGLQETQYF. CDR3 coding DNA: TGTGCCAGCAGCACCGATCGGACTAGCGGGTTGCAAGAGACCCAGTACTTC.